This TCR beta chain was identified during a study of shared clonotypes between healthy human individuals (dated by TCRdb to about 2020). With regard to the full study: The cohort comprised two women and a few men aged 18 to 49 years. Between about 0.9 and 9 billion PBMCs per donor were obtained by leukapheresis. The study deeply sequenced blood TCR repertoires of five healthy adults to estimate repertoire size and the extent of clonotype sharing between individuals. For each donor, CD4 naive and CD4 memory were each run on three plates, CD8 naive on two plates, and CD8 memory on one plate. Libraries were prepared and TCR repertoires were sequenced by different laboratories using diverse techniques, in order to increase sequencing depth and limit assay-specific biases. Study-wide findings and limitations: The small number of donors limited the genetic and exposure-history diversity represented. About 5% of naive CD4, more than 3% of naive CD8, about 2.4% of memory CD4, and 0.4% of memory CD8 clonotypes were shared across several donors. Compared with non-shared clonotypes, clonotypes shared by all four sorted-subset donors had higher generation probabilities. Incomplete sequencing was indicated by rarefaction of sorted-subset datasets, despite the large sequencing depth. Naive subsets generally had larger estimated clonotype richness than memory subsets did. Pairwise subsampling led to the expectation that sequencing depth would affect the degree of clonotype sharing among donors. Sampling was restricted to blood, and TCR repertoires in tissues likely differ from the TCR repertoires found in blood.

The germline ends are 17 bases apart after V is trimmed by 4 bases and J by 8 bases. The CDR3 holds 13 amino acids from the cysteine to the phenylalanine. Of the read, only the CDR3 DNA is kept; its 39 bases are in frame from base 1. Taken from the germline V gene (reference sequence), the CDR1 and CDR2 loops are GTSNPN and SVGIG. The donors were healthy, HIV-negative adults with no recently reported acute infections or vaccinations. Every donor was a Caucasian adult living in Nashville, Tennessee, USA. CD4+ T cells were enriched by magnetic negative selection, after which naive cells were positively selected on CD45RA and the negative fraction was taken as the memory subset. After blood collection by leukapheresis, PBMCs were isolated using Ficoll-Histopaque density gradient centrifugation and then cryopreserved in the vapor phase of liquid nitrogen. Purity and quantity of every magnetically sorted T cell population were checked by analytical flow cytometry. From each sorted fraction, genomic DNA was isolated and quantified by UV absorbance on a Nanodrop 2000c.

This clone has more than one count but fewer than ten. This receptor's antigen is unknown. No much larger clone is present one base from it, and per-base qualities are unavailable. Using the deep immunoSEQ assay, multiplex PCR amplified TCR CDR3 regions from genomic DNA. For each cell subset, the extracted genomic DNA was distributed evenly across all wells of several immunoSEQ 96-well plates, and each plate served as one replicate. For sorted subsets, around 0.2 ug of genomic DNA, equivalent to around 31,000 T cell genomes, went into each replicate PCR. Purified libraries were quantified with a Qubit 3.0 fluorometer, sized on a Bioanalyzer 2100, and re-quantified with the KAPA Library Quantification kit. Every immunoSEQ 96-well plate was sequenced on a separate single-read 150-cycle Illumina NextSeq 550 flow cell. The original pipeline was this. The immunoSEQ output contained only junctional sequences without quality scores, so filtering could not match that applied to full-length reads. To assign V/J genes and CDR3, sequences were annotated against IMGT germline references using PyIR, a Python wrapper for IgBLAST v1.9. Reads with weak V/J assignments (E-value above 1e-6), missing CDR3, stop codons, out-of-frame junctions, or ambiguous translated residues were removed. V3J clonotypes were defined as sequences sharing an identical inferred V gene, J gene, and CDR3 amino acid sequence. Percentage overlap between repertoires was computed as shared unique clonotypes divided by the size of the smaller repertoire. RTK rarefaction, the Chao1 estimator, and Recon v2.1 estimates of unobserved clonotypes were used to assess repertoire richness. For all TCRbeta clonotypes obtained by the gDNA method from four donors, generation probabilities were computed with OLGA. Not all clones reach the TCRdb copy of this immuneACCESS table, which keeps in-frame sequences only. Checked studies attribute under half of the gap to unresolved V genes and leave the rest unexplained. The D gene and trimming were derived from the DNA, and the V and J assignments and clone size from that table. This sample lists about a million clones; under 80% were detected once. The ten largest clones represent around 1.5% of the sample.

The origin of this receptor is a man younger than 35 in good health. Sequences were obtained from memory CD4+ T cells sorted from blood. The cell subset or site label here, explained by the study, means: CD45RA-negative fraction. The receptor chain draws on TRBV30 and TRBJ1-2, with the D gene uncertain. CDR3 region: CAWNTGPRPGYTF. The nucleotide sequence reads as follows: TGTGCCTGGAATACGGGCCCTCGGCCCGGCTACACCTTC. The full variable domain, completed from the reference TRBV30 and TRBJ1-2 proteins outside the CDR3, reads SQTIHQWPATLVQPVGSPLSLECTVEGTSNPNLYWYRQAAGRGLQLLFYSVGIGQISSEVPQNLSASRPQDRQFILSSKKLLLSDSGFYLCAWNTGPRPGYTFGSGTRLTVV.